This is a list of T cell receptor beta chains from one sample in a study of shared clonotypes between healthy human individuals. Sequencing used immunoSEQ multiplex PCR; TCRdb keeps in-frame clones, though not all of them. The data show about 2.3 million clones, with around 90% seen just once and 0.37% held by the top ten. Sequencing was performed on naive CD4+ T cells from PBMCs. The receptors derive from a man in his late teens or twenties in good health. Some clones in this sample may be carry-over from other donors' samples. The CDR3 runs from the conserved cysteine through the conserved F or W. A D gene is named only where the DNA matches it firmly. Size is stated for part of the rows, as once, few or many counts, or as a class when the clone is expanded.

J,size,D,length,V,DNA,CDR3
TRBJ2-1,NA,NA,12,TRBV19,TGTGCCAGTAGTGTACGGGGGAATGAGCAGTTCTTC,CASSVRGNEQFF
TRBJ2-1,NA,NA,9,TRBV30,TGTGCCTACGGGACCTCGCAGTTCTTC,CAYGTSQFF
TRBJ1-4,NA,NA,12,TRBV10-3,TGTGCCATCTCTGGGGCGAAGGAAAAACTGTTTTTT,CAISGAKEKLFF
TRBJ2-7,once,NA,16,TRBV4-2,TGTGCCAGCAGCCAAGTAGGTTCGCATGCCCCTTACGAGCAGTACTTC,CASSQVGSHAPYEQYF
TRBJ1-4,NA,NA,14,TRBV28,TGTGCCAGCAGTTTCGGGCAGATGAATGAAAAACTGTTTTTT,CASSFGQMNEKLFF
TRBJ1-1,NA,NA,19,TRBV5-1,TGCGCCAGCAGCTTGATCCCTACGGGGGCGCCGCCTGGGAACACTGAAGCTTTCTTT,CASSLIPTGAPPGNTEAFF
TRBJ2-5,NA,TRBD2,17,TRBV14,TGTGCCAGCAGCCAAGGATACGCGCTAGCGGGCCAAGAGACCCAGTACTTC,CASSQGYALAGQETQYF
TRBJ2-6,once,NA,16,TRBV5-1,TGCGCCAGCAAGGTCGGACAGACCTCTGGGGCCAACGTCCTGACTTTC,CASKVGQTSGANVLTF
TRBJ1-1,NA,NA,13,TRBV2,TGTGCCAGCAGCTATCAGGCAAACACTGAAGCTTTCTTT,CASSYQANTEAFF
TRBJ1-2,once,NA,15,TRBV28,TGTGCCAGCAGTGTTCCGGGACCCGGGACGCGGGGCTACACCTTC,CASSVPGPGTRGYTF
TRBJ2-1,NA,TRBD1,17,TRBV28,TGTGCCAGCAGTTTAATGGGGACAGGGGGCTCCTACAATGAGCAGTTCTTC,CASSLMGTGGSYNEQFF
TRBJ2-2,NA,NA,16,TRBV10-1,TGCGCCAGCAGTGGGGCACGCGACGCGAACACCGGGGAGCTGTTTTTT,CASSGARDANTGELFF
TRBJ1-2,NA,NA,14,TRBV2,TGTGCCAGCATTGACACAGGGAGAGCCTATGGCTACACCTTC,CASIDTGRAYGYTF
TRBJ2-2,NA,NA,12,TRBV10-3,TGTGCCACACTAGACTGGGCCGGGGAGCTGTTTTTT,CATLDWAGELFF
TRBJ2-7,NA,TRBD2,15,TRBV6-5,TGTGCCAGCTCCGGTGGGGGGGAGGACTCATCAGTGCAGTACTTC,CASSGGGEDSSVQYF
TRBJ2-1,NA,NA,15,TRBV5-1,TGCGCCAGCAGCTCAACAGGCCTCTTCTACAATGAGCAGTTCTTC,CASSSTGLFYNEQFF
TRBJ2-7,NA,TRBD1,12,TRBV29-1,TGCAGCGTTGCCAGGGGGTCCTACGAGCAGTACTTC,CSVARGSYEQYF
TRBJ1-2,few,NA,14,TRBV9,TGTGCCAGCAGCGTAGGTTCGGGGTTCTATGGCTACACCTTC,CASSVGSGFYGYTF
TRBJ2-1,NA,TRBD2,15,TRBV5-1,TGCGCCAGCAGCCCCGGACTAGCGGGTCGCAATGAGCAGTTCTTC,CASSPGLAGRNEQFF